Listed below are T cell receptor beta chains from one sample, sequenced in a study of CXCR3-negative and CXCR3-positive naive CD8 T cells. No DNA is given; TCRdb re-called the 5' RACE reads and lists each CDR3 protein once. Here the sample table reports about 62,000 distinct CDR3 sequences. Sequenced input: naive CXCR3- CD8+ T cells from blood. The receptor set was obtained from a human donor in good health. Some clones in this sample may be carry-over from other donors' samples. The CDR3 runs from the conserved cysteine through the conserved F or W.

v_call: TRBV7-9; j_call: TRBJ2-3; cdr3_aa: CASSLTADTQYF
v_call: TRBV6-2/TRBV6-3; j_call: TRBJ1-1; cdr3_aa: CASSNRGQGLTEAFF
v_call: TRBV3-1; j_call: TRBJ2-5; cdr3_aa: CASSIRDRGYQETQYF
v_call: TRBV7-3; j_call: TRBJ1-6; cdr3_aa: CASSYGGPLHF
v_call: TRBV29-1; j_call: TRBJ2-1; cdr3_aa: CSVDGGTARTQFF
v_call: TRBV6-5; j_call: TRBJ2-7; cdr3_aa: CASSAAGWSSYEQYF
v_call: TRBV7-9; j_call: TRBJ2-7; cdr3_aa: CASSSGDEQYF
v_call: TRBV20-1; j_call: TRBJ1-2; cdr3_aa: CSALPGQGLVVYGYTF
v_call: TRBV20-1; j_call: TRBJ2-7; cdr3_aa: CSPAGIGNYEQYF
v_call: TRBV3-1; j_call: TRBJ2-5; cdr3_aa: CASSTPPGLAGGYQETQYF
v_call: TRBV27; j_call: TRBJ1-1; cdr3_aa: CASSFRLGVNTEAFF
v_call: TRBV15; j_call: TRBJ2-5; cdr3_aa: CATSPRGQLKQETQYF
v_call: TRBV7-3; j_call: TRBJ2-5; cdr3_aa: CASSLGTSGGAEAQETQYF
v_call: TRBV27; j_call: TRBJ2-1; cdr3_aa: CASSLSPGVSSYNEQFF
v_call: TRBV18; j_call: TRBJ2-2; cdr3_aa: CASSPLETGDGTGELFF
v_call: TRBV28; j_call: TRBJ1-3; cdr3_aa: CASSFRVSGNTIYF
v_call: TRBV29-1; j_call: TRBJ2-7; cdr3_aa: CSVEETGSYEQYF